The 16 T cell receptor beta chains below were found in one sample sequenced in a study of blood T cell repertoires in COVID-19. Clones were read by immunoSEQ multiplex PCR, and TCRdb kept only the in-frame ones, dropping some. The table records 200,000 to 300,000 clones, around 86% of them present only once. Sequencing was carried out using peripheral blood. All receptors derive from a woman aged 25-40 years who had recovered from COVID-19.

There are a few counts of this clone. V gene TRBV13 combines with J gene TRBJ2-7; a weak D match, TRBD1 (8 bases). Trimming took 6 bases from V and 3 from J, leaving 15 bases between them. Germline V gene lookup returns CDR1 PRHDT and CDR2 FYEKMQ (reference sequence). The CDR3 runs to 14 residues. The CDR3 nucleotides read TGTGCCAGCAGAGGTACAGGGGGGGACTACGAGCAGTACTTC. It encodes CASRGTGGDYEQYF.

This chain uses TRBV2 with TRBJ2-1; 11 bases are a match to TRBD1. The CDR3 is made up of 16 amino acids. The germline V gene has CDR1 SNHLY and CDR2 FYNNEI. V trimming: 3 bases; J trimming: 4 bases; junction bases outside the gene matches: 5. CDR3 DNA sequence: TGTGCCAGCAGTGAGTTAGGGACAGGGGGGTACAATGAGCAGTTCTTC. Its translation is CASSELGTGGYNEQFF.

This clone was counted between two and nine times. This sequence joins TRBV20-1 and TRBJ1-1; no definite D call. CDR1 and CDR2 (germline): DFQATT, SNEGSKA (reference sequence). V lost 6 bases to trimming and J lost 6 bases, with 8 bases between them. This CDR3 comprises 10 residues. The CDR3 here is CSANSPEAFF. The CDR3 DNA reads as TGCAGTGCAAACAGCCCTGAAGCTTTCTTT.

This clone was observed once. This rearrangement joins TRBV2 to TRBJ1-2, with 8 bases lining up with TRBD1. Per germline, CDR1 SNHLY and CDR2 FYNNEI. V was clipped by 5 bases and J by 6 bases; unmatched bases: 5. This CDR3 has 13 amino acids. DNA of the CDR3: TGTGCCAGCAGTCGGACAGGGCAGAATGGCTACACCTTC. It is translated as CASSRTGQNGYTF. Full variable domain (rest looked up from reference TRBV2 and TRBJ1-2): EPEVTQTPSHQVTQMGQEVILRCVPISNHLYFYWYRQILGQKVEFLVSFYNNEISEKSEIFDDQFSVERPDGSNFTLKIRSTKLEDSAMYFCASSRTGQNGYTFGSGTRLTVV.

CDR3 sequence (DNA): TGTGCCAGCAGCCCGGACAACCAAGAGACCCAGTACTTC. Amino acids: CASSPDNQETQYF. The chain has TRBV14 and TRBJ2-5; D might be TRBD1 (5 bases). Trimming took off 4 bases at V and 0 bases at J, with 6 bases between the two ends. The CDR3 consists of 13 residues. Germline CDR1 and CDR2: SGHDN and FVKESK.

The sample holds one count of this clone. This sequence joins TRBV27 and TRBJ1-5, with TRBD1 matching over 7 bases. Germline V CDR1 and CDR2: MNHEY, SMNVEV (reference sequence). This CDR3 spans 14 amino acids. Losses at the gene ends were 2 bases for V and 6 bases for J; bases not matched to a gene: 4. The CDR3 nucleotides read TGTGCCAGCAGTTTAAAAGGGGGCGGTCAGCCCCAGCATTTT. Protein sequence: CASSLKGGGQPQHF.

CDR3 sequence: CASSAGQHYGYTF. Written as DNA, the CDR3 is TGTGCCAGCAGCGCCGGACAGCACTATGGCTACACCTTC. This chain uses TRBV6-5 with TRBJ1-2; TRBD1 is a possible D gene (6 bases). There are 13 residues in the CDR3. Trimming cost V 6 bases and J 3 bases, with 11 bases left between them. Germline V gives CDR1 MNHEY, CDR2 SVGAGI.

The chain uses TRBV4-1 and TRBJ1-4, with TRBD1 matching over 7 bases. The CDR3 is 20 amino acids. V lost 0 bases, J lost 8 bases, and 21 bases stayed unmatched. The germline CDR1 and CDR2 sequences are MGHRA and YSYEKL. CDR3 protein: CASSQDKRQGYTVLREKLFF. CDR3 DNA: TGCGCCAGCAGCCAAGATAAGCGACAGGGCTATACGGTTCTGCGAGAAAAACTGTTTTTT.

The table lists this clone with a count of one. V usage is TRBV19 and J usage is TRBJ2-3; TRBD2 agrees at 8 bases. V dropped 6 bases and J dropped 2; count of bases not matched to a gene: 7. Germline loops: CDR1 LNHDA, CDR2 SQIVND (reference sequence). CDR3 length: 15 amino acids. The CDR3 reads CASSLLLADTDTQYF. As DNA, the CDR3 is TGTGCCAGTAGCCTCTTACTAGCGGACACAGATACGCAGTATTTT.

This sequence joins TRBV5-4 and TRBJ1-3; D may be TRBD1 (5 bases). Germline V CDR1 and CDR2: SGHNT, YYREEE (reference sequence). The CDR3 totals 15 residues. Deletions cut 4 bases from V and 4 bases from J, with 15 bases between. DNA of the CDR3: TGTGCCAGCAGCATCTCTACAGGTTCCGGAAACACCATATATTTT. Its protein is CASSISTGSGNTIYF. Full variable domain (remainder filled in from reference TRBV5-4 and TRBJ1-3): ETGVTQSPTHLIKTRGQQVTLRCSSQSGHNTVSWYQQALGQGPQFIFQYYREEENGRGNFPPRFSGLQFPNYSSELNVNALELDDSALYLCASSISTGSGNTIYFGEGSWLTVV.

The chain links TRBV4-2 to TRBJ2-5, with 8 nucleotides matching TRBD2. Looked up from germline, CDR1 is LGHNA and CDR2 is YNFKEQ. The CDR3 has 17 amino acids. After removal of 0 bases from V and 2 bases from J, the junction contained 8 bases not matched to a gene. The CDR3 sequence: CASSQDMSGGLQETQYF. In DNA form, the CDR3 reads TGTGCCAGCAGCCAAGATATGAGCGGGGGCCTTCAAGAGACCCAGTACTTC.

This chain joins TRBV2 and TRBJ2-7; D may be TRBD1 (6 bases). The V gene's germline CDR1 is SNHLY and CDR2 FYNNEI. Trimming removed 5 bases from V and 4 bases from J, with 12 bases in between. The CDR3 runs 13 residues. CDR3 in amino acids: CASSSRGRYEQYF. The DNA of the CDR3 is TGTGCCAGCAGTTCCAGGGGACGATACGAGCAGTACTTC. The full variable domain, in which reference TRBV2 and TRBJ2-7 provide the parts outside the CDR3, is EPEVTQTPSHQVTQMGQEVILRCVPISNHLYFYWYRQILGQKVEFLVSFYNNEISEKSEIFDDQFSVERPDGSNFTLKIRSTKLEDSAMYFCASSSRGRYEQYFGPGTRLTVT.

V is TRBV6-6 and J is TRBJ2-2; TRBD1 matches at 8 bases. Germline trimming cut 7 bases from V and 6 bases from J; bases unmatched to any gene: 10. In germline, CDR1 is MNHNY, CDR2 SVGAGI (reference sequence). The CDR3 spans 15 residues. This CDR3 reads CASTTIGTGPGELFF. CDR3 nucleotide sequence: TGTGCCAGCACTACCATCGGGACAGGTCCCGGGGAGCTGTTTTTT.

Only a few counts were recorded for this clone. This chain connects TRBV6-5 to TRBJ1-1; perhaps TRBD1 as D (5 bases). V lost 10 bases, J lost 2 bases, and 20 bases lay in between. From germline, CDR1 is MNHEY and CDR2 SVGAGI. CDR3 length: 15 amino acids. CDR3 bases: TGTGCCATCAATCGGGTGGGCAGGGAAAACACTGAAGCTTTCTTT. Translation: CAINRVGRENTEAFF.

The genes are TRBV6-1 and TRBJ2-3; 10 nucleotides match TRBD2. Germline CDR1 and CDR2: MNHNS and SASEGT. With 4 bases clipped from V and 1 base from J, the junction kept 5 bases outside the gene matches. The CDR3 extends over 16 amino acids. The CDR3 protein is CASSVSSGGGTDTQYF. The CDR3 nucleotides read TGTGCCAGCAGTGTGTCCAGCGGGGGGGGCACAGATACGCAGTATTTT.

V gene TRBV27 combines with J gene TRBJ2-1, with a possible D match to TRBD1 (5 bases). The germline V and J ends were trimmed by 3 bases and 6 bases, with 15 bases remaining between them. Germline V gene lookup returns CDR1 MNHEY and CDR2 SMNVEV (reference sequence). The CDR3 covers 15 residues. The CDR3 DNA follows: TGTGCCAGCAGTTTGGGCACTACAGGTATCAATGAGCAGTTCTTC. Its protein is CASSLGTTGINEQFF.